The 24 T cell receptor beta chains given below trace back to one sample, sequenced in a study of blood T cell repertoires in COVID-19. The method was immunoSEQ multiplex PCR; TCRdb's version includes in-frame clones alone and lacks a portion of them. The sample includes tens of thousands of clones, 91% seen only once; the top ten take around 5.4%. The sample taken for sequencing was peripheral blood. Receptors were obtained from a human donor in a cohort sampled during active COVID-19.

The rearrangement uses TRBV6-1 and TRBJ2-3; the D gene is possibly TRBD2 (5 bases). The V and J ends lost 3 bases and 4 bases respectively, with 14 bases between them. The CDR3 totals 15 residues. In germline, CDR1 is MNHNS, CDR2 SASEGT. CDR3: CASSEMSLAADTQYF. The CDR3 DNA is TGTGCCAGCAGTGAGATGAGTCTAGCCGCAGATACGCAGTATTTT.

The genes are TRBV7-2 and TRBJ2-3; D possibly corresponds to TRBD1 (6 bases). Germline V gene lookup returns CDR1 SGHTA and CDR2 FQGNSA. The CDR3 has 14 amino acids. V was trimmed by 3 bases and J by 6 bases, leaving 13 bases between them. CDR3 in amino acids: CASSFTGMRDTQYF. The CDR3, as DNA: TGTGCCAGCAGCTTCACAGGGATGAGGGATACGCAGTATTTT. Drawing the rest from reference TRBV7-2 and TRBJ2-3, the complete variable domain is GAGVSQSPSNKVTEKGKDVELRCDPISGHTALYWYRQSLGQGLEFLIYFQGNSAPDKSGLPSDRFSAERTGGSVSTLTIQRTQQEDSAVYLCASSFTGMRDTQYFGPGTRLTVL.

This chain uses TRBV7-6 with TRBJ1-2; possible D gene TRBD1, 5 bases. CDR1 and CDR2 from the germline V gene are SGHVS and FNYEAQ. CDR3 length: 14 amino acids. Trimming took 0 bases from V and 8 from J, leaving 13 bases between them. CDR3 bases: TGTGCCAGCAGCTTAGCTGCAGGGCTGGAGGGCTACACCTTC. This encodes CASSLAAGLEGYTF.

This clone showed up just once. The chain recombines TRBV7-8 with TRBJ1-1; D not certain. Germline CDR1 reads SGHVS; CDR2 reads FQNEAQ. The CDR3 sequence is 14 residues long. V shed 7 bases and J shed 1 base, with 13 bases lying between them. The CDR3 DNA sequence: TGTGCCAGCACCTCCAGGTCTGGGAACACTGAAGCTTTCTTT. It specifies CASTSRSGNTEAFF.

The chain joins TRBV12-3 or TRBV12-4 to TRBJ1-6, with D hard to call. Trimming shortened V by 4 bases and J by 7 bases, and 8 bases separated the two germline ends. The length of the CDR3 is 13 residues. CDR3 in DNA: TGTGCCAGCAGTTATGGGAGGAATTCACCCCTCCACTTT. Protein: CASSYGRNSPLHF.

This clone has just a few counts. The chain combines TRBV29-1 with TRBJ2-5, with 10 nucleotides matching TRBD1. The CDR3 sequence is 13 residues long. Germline V gene sequence: CDR1 SQVTM, CDR2 ANQGSEA. V trimming: 6 bases; J trimming: 4 bases; junction bases outside the gene matches: 5. The CDR3 spells CSVGQGIRETQYF. CDR3 nucleotides: TGCAGCGTGGGACAGGGGATTCGAGAGACCCAGTACTTC. Supplemented by reference TRBV29-1 and TRBJ2-5, the full variable domain reads SAVISQKPSRDICQRGTSLTIQCQVDSQVTMMFWYRQQPGQSLTLIATANQGSEATYESGFVIDKFPISRPNLTFSTLTVSNMSPEDSSIYLCSVGQGIRETQYFGPGTRLLVL.

The chain has TRBV6-5 and TRBJ2-7, with 8 bases aligning to TRBD2. CDR1 MNHEY and CDR2 SVGAGI come from the germline V gene. CDR3 length: 15 amino acids. V lost 0 bases, J lost 5 bases, and 6 bases stayed unmatched. For the CDR3, the DNA is TGTGCCAGCAGTTACTCCTGGACTAGCATCCACGAGCAGTACTTC. Protein product: CASSYSWTSIHEQYF.

This sequence joins TRBV18 and TRBJ1-1; D is undetermined. The germline CDR1 and CDR2 sequences are KGHSH and LQKENI. The CDR3 is made up of 13 amino acids. The V end lost 4 bases, the J end lost 2 bases, and 8 bases lay between the germline ends. The CDR3 nucleotides are TGTGCCAGCTCACTGGGGAGAAACACTGAAGCTTTCTTT. It specifies CASSLGRNTEAFF.

The chain couples TRBV7-2 to TRBJ1-5, with 7 bases lining up with TRBD1. With V trimmed by 2 bases and J by 6 bases, 4 bases remained unmatched. The germline CDR1 and CDR2 sequences are SGHTA and FQGNSA. The CDR3 runs 14 residues. The DNA of the CDR3 is TGTGCCAGCAGCTTAAAAGGGGGCGGTCAGCCCCAGCATTTT. Translated: CASSLKGGGQPQHF.

The chain links TRBV2 to TRBJ2-3; 10 nucleotides line up with TRBD1. Germline V CDR1 and CDR2: SNHLY, FYNNEI. V was pared by 5 bases and J by 3 bases, with 5 bases of the junction left unmatched. CDR3 size: 15 residues. The CDR3 region is CASSRPGQGTDTQYF. In nucleotides, the CDR3 is TGTGCCAGCAGTCGACCGGGACAGGGGACAGATACGCAGTATTTT.

DNA of the CDR3: TGTGCCAGCAGCGCTTATAGCGGGGGCGGGGAGACCCAGTACTTC. The encoded protein is CASSAYSGGGETQYF. The V call is TRBV7-8, the J call TRBJ2-5, with TRBD2 identical over 9 bases. V lost 5 bases and J lost 5; bases outside the gene matches: 9. CDR1 is SGHVS and CDR2 is FQNEAQ in the germline V gene. The CDR3 has 15 amino acids.

The CDR3 loop reads CASSSTGVDYGYTF. CDR3 sequence (DNA): TGTGCCAGCTCATCGACAGGGGTTGACTATGGCTACACCTTC. The chain links TRBV18 to TRBJ1-2; TRBD1 aligns across 8 bases. Germline assignment: CDR1 KGHSH and CDR2 LQKENI. The CDR3 spans 14 residues. V was clipped by 5 bases and J by 3 bases; unmatched bases: 5.

This clone was seen just once. The J gene is TRBJ2-2, the V gene TRBV6-5; 8 positions match TRBD1. Germline loops: CDR1 MNHEY, CDR2 SVGAGI. The CDR3 has 15 residues. With 6 bases clipped from V and 3 bases from J, the junction kept 6 bases outside the gene matches. The CDR3 loop is CASSPGQGDTGELFF. Here the CDR3 DNA reads TGTGCCAGCAGCCCAGGACAGGGTGACACCGGGGAGCTGTTTTTT.

The V gene is TRBV6-6, the J gene TRBJ1-1; 7 bases align to TRBD1. Germline V gives CDR1 MNHNY, CDR2 SVGAGI (reference sequence). Germline trimming cut 7 bases from V and 3 bases from J; bases unmatched to any gene: 8. The CDR3 loop spans 14 amino acids. The CDR3 loop reads CASNGPQGDTEAFF. The CDR3 region has the DNA TGTGCCAGCAACGGGCCTCAGGGGGACACTGAAGCTTTCTTT.

The rearrangement joins TRBV5-6 to TRBJ2-3; 7 bases align to TRBD1. The germline V gene encodes CDR1 SGHDT and CDR2 YYEEEE. V trimming: 0 bases; J trimming: 4 bases; junction bases outside the gene matches: 2. The CDR3 loop spans 14 amino acids. The CDR3 loop is CASSLARGSDTQYF. In nucleotides, the CDR3 is TGTGCCAGCAGCTTGGCCAGGGGGTCAGATACGCAGTATTTT.

This chain uses TRBV2 with TRBJ1-4; 7 bases agree with TRBD1. After removal of 6 bases from V and 2 bases from J, the junction contained 6 bases not matched to a gene. Per the germline V gene, CDR1 is SNHLY and CDR2 is FYNNEI. The CDR3 runs to 15 residues. The CDR3 loop is CASRTGMSTNEKLFF. Here the CDR3 DNA reads TGTGCCAGCAGGACAGGGATGTCGACTAATGAAAAACTGTTTTTT.

V usage is TRBV9 and J usage is TRBJ2-3; D may be TRBD2 (5 bases). The V end lost 0 bases, the J end lost 0 bases, and 5 bases lay between the germline ends. The germline CDR1 and CDR2 sequences are SGDLS and YYNGEE. The CDR3 has 14 residues. The CDR3, as DNA: TGTGCCAGCAGCGTAGGGACTAGCACAGATACGCAGTATTTT. Translated: CASSVGTSTDTQYF.

A word on this clone: Additional DNA sequences in this sample encode the identical CDR3. The chain employs TRBV10-3 and TRBJ2-3, with TRBD1 matching 11 bases. The germline V gene has CDR1 ENHRY and CDR2 SYGVKD. The CDR3 consists of 15 residues. V was clipped by 7 bases and J by 3 bases; unmatched bases: 6. DNA for the CDR3: TGTGCCATCACCCCGGGACAGGGGGGAACAGATACGCAGTATTTT. It yields the protein CAITPGQGGTDTQYF.

CDR3 sequence (DNA): TGCGCCAGCAGCCCGGGACTAGCGGGGGGGTCTGGCAATGAGCAGTTCTTC. Its translation: CASSPGLAGGSGNEQFF. This rearrangement joins TRBV5-1 to TRBJ2-1, with 16 bases matching TRBD2. Germline V lookup: CDR1 SGHRS, CDR2 YFSETQ. The CDR3 totals 17 residues. V dropped 4 bases and J dropped 6; count of bases not matched to a gene: 7.

The chain carries TRBV11-2 and TRBJ1-2; D might be TRBD1 (5 bases). Germline CDR1 reads SGHAT; CDR2 reads FQNNGV. Trimming shortened V by 3 bases and J by 4 bases, and 21 bases separated the two germline ends. The CDR3 totals 17 residues. CDR3 nucleotides: TGTGCCAGCAGCTTCTCCTCCGGGGGGACTGGGGCCTATGGCTACACCTTC. This sequence encodes CASSFSSGGTGAYGYTF.

The gene calls are TRBV9 and TRBJ1-4, with 9 bases lining up with TRBD1. The CDR3 sequence is 16 residues long. V was pared by 4 bases and J by 0 bases, with 4 bases of the junction left unmatched. The V gene's germline CDR1 is SGDLS and CDR2 YYNGEE. The CDR3 is CASSLTGGPTNEKLFF. DNA of the CDR3: TGTGCCAGCAGCTTAACAGGGGGCCCAACTAATGAAAAACTGTTTTTT.

This chain uses TRBV6-5 with TRBJ1-1; D call uncertain. The ends were cut back, 5 bases at V and 2 bases at J, with 12 bases in the middle. Germline CDR1 MNHEY, CDR2 SVGAGI. The CDR3 extends over 14 amino acids. The CDR3 nucleotides read TGTGCCAGCAGTCTCGATGGGCCAAACACTGAAGCTTTCTTT. Amino acid sequence: CASSLDGPNTEAFF.

This clone was found once. This chain connects TRBV3-1 (or the pseudogene TRBV3-2) to TRBJ2-1; TRBD2 might be the D (5 bases). V gave up 0 bases and J gave up 4 bases, with 16 bases separating them. Germline V lookup: CDR1 LGHDT, CDR2 YNNKEL (reference sequence). This CDR3 is 17 amino acids long. Here the CDR3 reads CASSQDLASGVYNEQFF. CDR3 DNA: TGTGCCAGCAGCCAAGATCTTGCAAGCGGAGTTTACAATGAGCAGTTCTTC.

This chain uses TRBV6-4 with TRBJ1-3, with 9 bases matching TRBD1. The ends lost 2 bases at V and 3 bases at J; junction bases unmatched: 2. CDR1 MRHNA and CDR2 SNTAGT come from the germline V gene. The CDR3 sequence is 15 residues long. CDR3 bases: TGTGCCAGCAGTGACCGACAGGGGGGTGGAAACACCATATATTTT. Encoded protein: CASSDRQGGGNTIYF.